One sample yielded the 22 T cell receptor beta chains listed below, sequenced in a study of shared clonotypes between healthy human individuals. Profiled with immunoSEQ multiplex PCR; TCRdb holds only in-frame clones, not every one. The sample has a few million clones, approximately 92% seen once. What was sequenced was naive CD4+ T cells sorted from blood. Sample subset: CD45RA+ positively selected. The receptors originated from a man younger than 35 in good health.

The rearrangement uses TRBV7-9 and TRBJ2-5; possible D gene TRBD1, 5 bases. V was clipped by 1 base and J by 1 base, with 10 bases between them. Germline loops: CDR1 SEHNR, CDR2 FQNEAQ (reference sequence). The CDR3 contains 15 residues. CDR3: CASSLGDTGQETQYF. CDR3 nucleotide sequence: TGTGCCAGCAGCTTAGGAGACACAGGCCAAGAGACCCAGTACTTC.

This chain's CDR3 is CASSFQGATNEKLFF. The CDR3 DNA reads TGTGCCAGCAGTTTCCAAGGGGCAACTAATGAAAAACTGTTTTTT. The chain couples TRBV27 to TRBJ1-4, with a weak D call TRBD1 (5 bases). Germline V gene data show CDR1 as MNHEY and CDR2 as SMNVEV (reference sequence). Deletions cut 3 bases from V and 0 bases from J, with 8 bases between. This CDR3 contains 15 residues. The whole variable domain, filled in from reference TRBV27 and TRBJ1-4, reads EAQVTQNPRYLITVTGKKLTVTCSQNMNHEYMSWYRQDPGLGLRQIYYSMNVEVTDKGDVPEGYKVSRKEKRNFPLILESPSPNQTSLYFCASSFQGATNEKLFFGSGTQLSVL.

This chain connects TRBV2 to TRBJ2-1; D gene uncertain. Germline values: CDR1 SNHLY, CDR2 FYNNEI. The CDR3 spans 15 residues. With 5 bases removed from V and 7 bases from J, the gap between germline ends came to 18 bases. CDR3 residues: CASSQMRLGFNEQFF. The CDR3 DNA reads TGTGCCAGCAGTCAGATGAGGCTAGGTTTTAATGAGCAGTTCTTC.

Only a few counts were recorded for this clone. CDR3 DNA: TGTGCCAGCAGTGCCAGTGGGGAGCAGTTCTTC. It specifies CASSASGEQFF. V is TRBV6-5 and J is TRBJ2-1; D is ambiguous. V was shortened by 5 bases and J by 10 bases, with 9 bases between the two germline ends. CDR1 and CDR2 from the germline V gene are MNHEY and SVGAGI. The CDR3 covers 11 residues.

This chain connects TRBV5-6 to TRBJ2-3; D is undetermined. Deletions cut 3 bases from V and 8 bases from J, with 7 bases between. This CDR3 is built from 11 residues. Germline V lookup: CDR1 SGHDT, CDR2 YYEEEE. In DNA, the CDR3 is TGTGCCAGCAGCTGGTTCGGTACGCAGTATTTT. As protein: CASSWFGTQYF.

This chain connects TRBV9 to TRBJ2-2; the match to TRBD1 covers 8 bases. V was clipped by 1 base and J by 6 bases; unmatched bases: 5. CDR3 length: 15 amino acids. From germline, CDR1 is SGDLS and CDR2 YYNGEE. CDR3 residues: CASSVQGAIPGELFF. CDR3 bases: TGTGCCAGCAGCGTACAGGGGGCAATTCCCGGGGAGCTGTTTTTT. Looking up the rest from reference TRBV9 and TRBJ2-2 gives the full variable domain: DSGVTQTPKHLITATGQRVTLRCSPRSGDLSVYWYQQSLDQGLQFLIQYYNGEERAKGNILERFSAQQFPDLHSELNLSSLELGDSALYFCASSVQGAIPGELFFGEGSRLTVL.

The CDR3 reads CASSIRQSYGYTF. CDR3 bases: TGTGCCAGTAGTATAAGACAGAGCTATGGCTACACCTTC. The V and J genes are TRBV19 and TRBJ1-2; weak D call: TRBD1 (5 bases). Looked up from germline, CDR1 is LNHDA and CDR2 is SQIVND (reference sequence). The CDR3 is made up of 13 amino acids. V was trimmed by 2 bases and J by 4 bases, leaving 8 bases between them.

The chain joins TRBV28 to TRBJ2-5; perhaps TRBD1 as D (6 bases). The last part of the DNA fits TRBJ2-7 better; the J call may be wrong. Germline V lookup: CDR1 MDHEN, CDR2 SYDVKM. The CDR3 is made up of 14 amino acids. CDR3 residues: CASSPWPGEYEQYF. In nucleotides, the CDR3 is TGTGCCAGCAGTCCATGGCCAGGGGAGTACGAGCAGTACTTC.

This chain uses TRBV6-1 with TRBJ1-3; D uncertain. Trimming shortened V by 5 bases and J by 4 bases, and 12 bases separated the two germline ends. The CDR3 is 14 residues long. Germline loops: CDR1 MNHNS, CDR2 SASEGT. The CDR3 DNA is TGTGCCAGCAGTCCCAGCCCCCTCGGAAACACCATATATTTT. Encoded protein: CASSPSPLGNTIYF.

This clone was seen a handful of times. This sample also contains other DNA sequences that code for the same CDR3. The chain carries TRBV7-2 and TRBJ1-2; D gene unclear. Germline assignment: CDR1 SGHTA and CDR2 FQGNSA. The CDR3 is 13 amino acids. V was clipped by 1 base and J by 2 bases, with 5 bases between them. This CDR3 is CASSLGRNYGYTF. The CDR3 DNA is TGTGCCAGCAGCTTAGGCAGGAACTATGGCTACACCTTC.

The count of this clone is one. The chain has TRBV10-3 and TRBJ2-1; 7 nucleotides match TRBD1. Germline loops: CDR1 ENHRY, CDR2 SYGVKD. The CDR3 runs to 14 residues. The V and J ends lost 10 bases and 0 bases, in that order; junction bases with no gene match: 6. CDR3 DNA: TGTGCCAGCAACCGGGACAGCTCCTACAATGAGCAGTTCTTC. Amino acid sequence: CASNRDSSYNEQFF.

This chain uses TRBV27 with TRBJ2-7; D is unclear. This CDR3 region has 15 residues. Deletions cut 2 bases from V and 3 bases from J, with 14 bases between. Germline CDR1 reads MNHEY; CDR2 reads SMNVEV (reference sequence). The CDR3 is CASSLMAVGLYEQYF. CDR3 DNA: TGTGCCAGCAGTTTAATGGCAGTCGGGCTCTACGAGCAGTACTTC.

The chain is built from TRBV19 and TRBJ1-2, with D uncertain. The germline gives CDR1 LNHDA, CDR2 SQIVND (reference sequence). V lost 3 bases, J lost 8 bases, and 16 bases lay in between. The CDR3 is 14 amino acids. The CDR3 DNA is TGTGCCAGTAGTATTAAGGGAAATCCCTTGGGCTACACCTTC. It yields the protein CASSIKGNPLGYTF.

A single count supports this clone. The V gene is TRBV25-1, the J gene TRBJ1-4; D perhaps matches TRBD1 (6 bases). The germline V and J ends were trimmed by 1 base and 7 bases, with 13 bases remaining between them. The CDR3 length is 15 residues. Germline V CDR1 and CDR2: MGHDK, SYGVNS. As DNA, the CDR3 is TGTGCCAGCAGTGAATCCCCGGGGGGCAGTGAAAAACTGTTTTTT. Translation: CASSESPGGSEKLFF.

The gene calls are TRBV18 and TRBJ1-2, with unresolved D. This CDR3 comprises 14 residues. Germline V lookup: CDR1 KGHSH, CDR2 LQKENI. Deletions cut 2 bases from V and 4 bases from J, with 11 bases between. This CDR3 is CASSPEDHPYGYTF. The CDR3 DNA reads as TGTGCCAGCTCACCAGAGGACCACCCCTATGGCTACACCTTC.

As to this clone: Other DNA sequences from this sample encode an identical CDR3 as well. This chain links TRBV28 with TRBJ1-2, with D possibly TRBD1 on 6 matching bases. V was pared by 1 base and J by 5 bases, with 8 bases between. The V gene's germline CDR1 is MDHEN and CDR2 SYDVKM. This CDR3 is built from 13 residues. The CDR3 nucleotides are TGTGCCAGCAGTTTATCACAGGGTTATGGCTACACCTTC. Translated, it gives CASSLSQGYGYTF.

The chain links TRBV13 to TRBJ1-1; D gene uncertain. The CDR3 is made up of 16 amino acids. V lost 5 bases and J lost 0, with 16 bases in between. Per germline, CDR1 PRHDT and CDR2 FYEKMQ (reference sequence). CDR3 in amino acids: CASSHHSTFMNTEAFF. The CDR3 DNA follows: TGTGCCAGCAGCCATCATTCTACCTTTATGAACACTGAAGCTTTCTTT.

The V call is TRBV9, the J call TRBJ1-1; D is unresolved. The CDR3 extends over 13 amino acids. V gave up 6 bases and J gave up 1 base, with 10 bases separating them. The germline V gene encodes CDR1 SGDLS and CDR2 YYNGEE. The CDR3 protein is CASNKVANTEAFF. CDR3 nucleotides: TGTGCCAGCAACAAGGTTGCGAACACTGAAGCTTTCTTT.

The genes are TRBV27 and TRBJ2-1; 7 nucleotides align to TRBD2. This CDR3 is 17 amino acids long. Germline V lookup: CDR1 MNHEY, CDR2 SMNVEV (reference sequence). The V segment lost 2 bases and the J segment 7 bases; nucleotides outside the gene matches: 14. The CDR3 region is CASSLGRWEGLRNEQFF. As DNA, the CDR3 is TGTGCCAGCAGTTTAGGCCGCTGGGAGGGGCTTCGAAATGAGCAGTTCTTC.

The V call is TRBV28, the J call TRBJ1-5; no firm D call. CDR3 size: 14 residues. V lost 6 bases and J 7 bases, leaving 16 bases between the germline ends. The V gene's germline CDR1 is MDHEN and CDR2 SYDVKM. CDR3 in DNA: TGTGCCAGCAGCCCAAATCTCAGAAGGCAGCCCCAGCATTTT. Translation: CASSPNLRRQPQHF.

This clone was counted a single time. The chain carries TRBV19 and TRBJ2-1, with 11 bases that match TRBD2. The germline V gene has CDR1 LNHDA and CDR2 SQIVND (reference sequence). The CDR3 loop spans 15 amino acids. Losses at the gene ends were 5 bases for V and 9 bases for J; bases not matched to a gene: 9. The CDR3 sequence: CASSPTSGSPLEQFF. CDR3 sequence (DNA): TGTGCCAGTAGTCCCACTAGCGGGAGCCCCCTTGAGCAGTTCTTC.

The chain carries TRBV21-1 and TRBJ2-3; TRBD2, the table's D call, was not compared with the DNA. TRBV21-1 is given as a pseudogene. The CDR3 extends over 18 amino acids. For the CDR3, the DNA is TGTGCCAGCAGCAAAGGAGTCGCGGGAGGGCCCCACACAGATACGCAGTATTTT. As protein: CASSKGVAGGPHTDTQYF.